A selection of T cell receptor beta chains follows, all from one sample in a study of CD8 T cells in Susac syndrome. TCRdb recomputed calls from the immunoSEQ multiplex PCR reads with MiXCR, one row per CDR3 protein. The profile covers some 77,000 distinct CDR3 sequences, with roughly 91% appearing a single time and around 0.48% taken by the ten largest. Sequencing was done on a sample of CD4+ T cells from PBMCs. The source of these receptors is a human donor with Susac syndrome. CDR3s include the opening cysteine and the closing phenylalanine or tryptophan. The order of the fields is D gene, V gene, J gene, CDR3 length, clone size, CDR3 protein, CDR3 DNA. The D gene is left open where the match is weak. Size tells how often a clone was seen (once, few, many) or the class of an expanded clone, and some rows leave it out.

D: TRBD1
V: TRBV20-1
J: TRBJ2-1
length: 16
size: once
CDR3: CSARGTGGITYNEQFF
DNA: TGCAGTGCTAGGGGGACAGGGGGGATTACCTACAATGAGCAGTTCTTC

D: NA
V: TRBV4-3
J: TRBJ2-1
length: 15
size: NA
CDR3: CASSRLELRGGEQFF
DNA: TGCGCCAGCAGCCGCCTGGAACTGAGGGGGGGTGAGCAGTTCTTC

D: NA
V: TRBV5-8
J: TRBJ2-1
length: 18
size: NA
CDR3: CASSPGVSRTPLNNEQFF
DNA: TGTGCCAGCAGTCCTGGAGTCTCGCGTACTCCTTTGAACAATGAGCAGTTCTTC

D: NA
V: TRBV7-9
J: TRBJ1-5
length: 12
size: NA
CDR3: CASSTPNQPQHF
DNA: TGTGCCAGCAGCACACCGAATCAGCCCCAGCATTTT

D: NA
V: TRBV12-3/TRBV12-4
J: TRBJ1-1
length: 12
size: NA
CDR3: CASSLRRTEAFF
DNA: TGTGCCAGCAGTTTAAGGCGGACTGAAGCTTTCTTT

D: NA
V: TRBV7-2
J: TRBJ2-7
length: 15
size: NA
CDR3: CASRQMGGIPYEQYF
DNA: TGTGCCAGCAGACAAATGGGGGGAATACCCTACGAGCAGTACTTC

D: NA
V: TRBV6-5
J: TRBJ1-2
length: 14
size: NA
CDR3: CASSMQGFNYGYTF
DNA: TGTGCCAGCAGTATGCAGGGGTTTAACTATGGCTACACCTTC

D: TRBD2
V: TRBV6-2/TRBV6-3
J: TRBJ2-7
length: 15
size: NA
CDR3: CASSYAGGRGNEQYF
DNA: TGTGCCAGCAGTTACGCGGGGGGTAGAGGAAACGAGCAGTACTTC

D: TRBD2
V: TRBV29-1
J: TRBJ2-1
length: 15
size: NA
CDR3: CSVRTSGGRYNEQFF
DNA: TGCAGCGTTAGGACTAGCGGGGGTAGGTACAATGAGCAGTTCTTC

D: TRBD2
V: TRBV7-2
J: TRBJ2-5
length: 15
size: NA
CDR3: CASSWAGVGVETQYF
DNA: TGTGCCAGCAGCTGGGCGGGAGTAGGGGTGGAGACCCAGTACTTC

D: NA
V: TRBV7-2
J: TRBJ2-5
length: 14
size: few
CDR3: CASSLGGRQETQYF
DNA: TGTGCCAGCAGCTTAGGCGGCAGACAAGAGACCCAGTACTTC

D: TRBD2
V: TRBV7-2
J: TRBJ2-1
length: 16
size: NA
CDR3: CASSFPPGLAVDEQFF
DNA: TGTGCCAGCAGCTTCCCCCCGGGACTAGCAGTGGATGAGCAGTTCTTC

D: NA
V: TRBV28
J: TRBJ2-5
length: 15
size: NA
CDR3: CASSSAGMGKETQYF
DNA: TGTGCCAGCAGTTCCGCCGGTATGGGAAAAGAGACCCAGTACTTC

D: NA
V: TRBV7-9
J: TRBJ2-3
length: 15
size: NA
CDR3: CATPAGGHGSDTQYF
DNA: TGTGCCACCCCGGCCGGGGGGCATGGTAGCGATACGCAGTATTTT

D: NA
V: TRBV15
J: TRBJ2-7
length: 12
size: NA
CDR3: CATSSKPPEQYF
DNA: TGTGCCACCAGCAGTAAGCCCCCCGAGCAGTACTTC